Listed below are T cell receptor beta chains from one sample, sequenced in a study of spatial heterogeneity in lung cancer. TCRdb reanalysed the 5' RACE reads using MiXCR and keeps one entry per CDR3 protein. This sample has about 26,000 distinct CDR3 sequences; roughly 12% occur once, and the top ten carry approximately 25%. The material sequenced was PBMCs, taken at surgery. All receptors derive from a female donor with early-stage non-small cell lung cancer. Each CDR3 is given without its conserved first and last residue.

V gene: TRBV28
J gene: TRBJ2-1
CDR3 protein: ASSERGTGVRNEQF

V gene: TRBV10-3
J gene: TRBJ1-1
CDR3 protein: AISSPNLRNTEAF

V gene: TRBV4-3
J gene: TRBJ2-3
CDR3 protein: ASSLGSGTDTQY

V gene: TRBV7-8
J gene: TRBJ1-5
CDR3 protein: ASSAGYHNQPQH

V gene: TRBV7-7
J gene: TRBJ2-3
CDR3 protein: ASSPTSGMTDTQY

V gene: TRBV12-3/TRBV12-4
J gene: TRBJ2-7
CDR3 protein: ASSPQRLAGGYEQY

V gene: TRBV13
J gene: TRBJ2-4
CDR3 protein: ASQSRGAGGPAAKNIQY

V gene: TRBV6-1
J gene: TRBJ2-5
CDR3 protein: ASSEVVQQETQY

V gene: TRBV19
J gene: TRBJ2-2
CDR3 protein: ASRDSQGANTGELF

V gene: TRBV7-2
J gene: TRBJ1-5
CDR3 protein: ASSLKANSNQPQH

V gene: TRBV20-1
J gene: TRBJ2-7
CDR3 protein: SAVLAGKSYEQY

V gene: TRBV7-9
J gene: TRBJ2-1
CDR3 protein: ASSPLAGGVKNEQF

V gene: TRBV7-2
J gene: TRBJ1-3
CDR3 protein: ASSQSQGSGNTIY

V gene: TRBV28
J gene: TRBJ2-3
CDR3 protein: ASSFYGREKDTQY

V gene: TRBV12-3/TRBV12-4
J gene: TRBJ2-7
CDR3 protein: ASSLGTRGPVSYEQY

V gene: TRBV12-3/TRBV12-4
J gene: TRBJ1-6
CDR3 protein: ASSQIKSPLH

V gene: TRBV27
J gene: TRBJ2-7
CDR3 protein: ASSLSPPGIGRNEQY

V gene: TRBV6-2/TRBV6-3
J gene: TRBJ2-7
CDR3 protein: ASSYAGGHEQY

V gene: TRBV4-1
J gene: TRBJ2-7
CDR3 protein: ASSPSGTSGTREQY

V gene: TRBV11-2
J gene: TRBJ2-5
CDR3 protein: ASSLAPTAQETQY

V gene: TRBV7-2
J gene: TRBJ2-1
CDR3 protein: ASSLLANYNEQF

V gene: TRBV6-6
J gene: TRBJ2-3
CDR3 protein: ASSSQEPTDTQY

V gene: TRBV10-2
J gene: TRBJ1-5
CDR3 protein: ASSESKQPQH

V gene: TRBV7-2
J gene: TRBJ2-3
CDR3 protein: ASSPQGHDTQY

V gene: TRBV7-2
J gene: TRBJ2-2
CDR3 protein: ASRFTQVSYTGELF